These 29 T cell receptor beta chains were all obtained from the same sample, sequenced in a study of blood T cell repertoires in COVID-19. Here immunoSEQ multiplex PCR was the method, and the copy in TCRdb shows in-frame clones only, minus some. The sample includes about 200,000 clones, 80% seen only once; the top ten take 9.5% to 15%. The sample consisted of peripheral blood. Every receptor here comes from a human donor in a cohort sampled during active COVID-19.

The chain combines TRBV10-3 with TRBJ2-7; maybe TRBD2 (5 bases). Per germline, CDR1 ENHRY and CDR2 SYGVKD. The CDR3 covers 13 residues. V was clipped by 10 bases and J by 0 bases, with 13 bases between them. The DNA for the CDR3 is TGTGCCAGCAGCGCCGGGGACTCCTACGAGCAGTACTTC. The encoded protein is CASSAGDSYEQYF.

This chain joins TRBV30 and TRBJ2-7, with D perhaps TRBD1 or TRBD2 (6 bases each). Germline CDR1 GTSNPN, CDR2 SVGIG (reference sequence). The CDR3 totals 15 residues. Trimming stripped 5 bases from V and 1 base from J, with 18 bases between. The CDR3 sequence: CAWGGGTSGSYEQYF. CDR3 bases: TGTGCCTGGGGGGGCGGGACGTCGGGTTCCTACGAGCAGTACTTC.

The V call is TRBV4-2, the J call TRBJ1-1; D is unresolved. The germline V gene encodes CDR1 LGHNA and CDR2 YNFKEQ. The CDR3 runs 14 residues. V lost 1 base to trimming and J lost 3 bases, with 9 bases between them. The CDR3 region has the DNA TGTGCCAGCAGCCAAGCAGCGTCCGACACTGAAGCTTTCTTT. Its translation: CASSQAASDTEAFF.

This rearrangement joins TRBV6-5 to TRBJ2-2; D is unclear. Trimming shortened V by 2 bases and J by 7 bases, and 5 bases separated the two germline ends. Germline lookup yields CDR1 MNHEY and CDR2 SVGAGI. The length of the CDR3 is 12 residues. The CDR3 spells CASSYRGGELFF. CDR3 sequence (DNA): TGTGCCAGCAGTTACAGAGGCGGGGAGCTGTTTTTT.

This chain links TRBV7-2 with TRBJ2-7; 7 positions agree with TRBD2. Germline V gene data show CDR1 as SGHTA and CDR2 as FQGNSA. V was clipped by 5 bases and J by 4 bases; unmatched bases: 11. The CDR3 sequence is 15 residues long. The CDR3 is CASSDRPGGIYEQYF. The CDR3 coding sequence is TGTGCCAGCAGCGATCGGCCGGGGGGAATATACGAGCAGTACTTC.

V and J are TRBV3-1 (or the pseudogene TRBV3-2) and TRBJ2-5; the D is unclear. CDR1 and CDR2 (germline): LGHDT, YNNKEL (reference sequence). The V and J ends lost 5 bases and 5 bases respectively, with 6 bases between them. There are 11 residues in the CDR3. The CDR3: CASSFGETQYF. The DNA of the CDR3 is TGTGCCAGCAGCTTCGGGGAGACCCAGTACTTC.

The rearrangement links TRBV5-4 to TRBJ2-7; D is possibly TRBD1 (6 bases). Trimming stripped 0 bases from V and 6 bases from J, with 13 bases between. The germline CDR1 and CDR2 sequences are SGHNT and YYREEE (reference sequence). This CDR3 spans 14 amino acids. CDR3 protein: CASSLDRESSEQYF. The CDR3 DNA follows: TGTGCCAGCAGCTTGGACAGGGAATCGTCCGAGCAGTACTTC.

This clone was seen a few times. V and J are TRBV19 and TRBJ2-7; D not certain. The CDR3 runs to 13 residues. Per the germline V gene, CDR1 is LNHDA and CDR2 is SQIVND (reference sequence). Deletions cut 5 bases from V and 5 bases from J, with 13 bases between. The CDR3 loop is CASSVSRNNEQYF. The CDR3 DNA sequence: TGTGCCAGTAGTGTCTCCAGAAACAACGAGCAGTACTTC. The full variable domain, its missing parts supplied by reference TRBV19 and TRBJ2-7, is DGGITQSPKYLFRKEGQNVTLSCEQNLNHDAMYWYRQDPGQGLRLIYYSQIVNDFQKGDIAEGYSVSREKKESFPLTVTSAQKNPTAFYLCASSVSRNNEQYFGPGTRLTVT.

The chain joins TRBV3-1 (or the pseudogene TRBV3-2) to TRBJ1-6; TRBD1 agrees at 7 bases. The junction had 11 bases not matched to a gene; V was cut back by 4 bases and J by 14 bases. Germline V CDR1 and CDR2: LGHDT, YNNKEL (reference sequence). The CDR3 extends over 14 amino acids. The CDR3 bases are TGTGCCAGCAGCCCCGGGGACAGCCTAACAACCCTCCACTTT. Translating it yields CASSPGDSLTTLHF.

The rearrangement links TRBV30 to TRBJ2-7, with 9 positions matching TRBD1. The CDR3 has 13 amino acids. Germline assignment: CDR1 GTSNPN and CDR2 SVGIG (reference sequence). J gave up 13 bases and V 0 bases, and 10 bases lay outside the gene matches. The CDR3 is CAWSVQGQGRPYF. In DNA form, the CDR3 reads TGTGCCTGGAGTGTACAAGGACAGGGGAGGCCCTACTTC.

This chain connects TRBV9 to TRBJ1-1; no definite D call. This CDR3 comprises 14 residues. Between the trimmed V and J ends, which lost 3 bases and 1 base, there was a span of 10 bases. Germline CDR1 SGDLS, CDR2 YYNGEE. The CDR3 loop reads CASSGPGRNTEAFF. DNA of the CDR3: TGTGCCAGCAGCGGCCCAGGCCGGAACACTGAAGCTTTCTTT.

DNA of the CDR3: TGTGCCAGAAGCACACATTCCCCGGACACCGGAATTGGGCAGCCCCAGCATTTT. Translating gives CARSTHSPDTGIGQPQHF. This chain joins TRBV5-3 and TRBJ1-5; D possibly corresponds to TRBD1 (5 bases). TRBV5-3 is an ORF; its function is uncertain. Trimming took off 4 bases at V and 7 bases at J, with 27 bases between the two ends. The CDR3 totals 18 residues.

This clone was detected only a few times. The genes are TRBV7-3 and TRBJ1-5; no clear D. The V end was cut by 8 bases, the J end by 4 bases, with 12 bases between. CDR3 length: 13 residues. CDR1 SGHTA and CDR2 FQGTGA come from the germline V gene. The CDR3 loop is CASAMAGNQPQHF. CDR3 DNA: TGTGCCAGCGCTATGGCCGGGAATCAGCCCCAGCATTTT.

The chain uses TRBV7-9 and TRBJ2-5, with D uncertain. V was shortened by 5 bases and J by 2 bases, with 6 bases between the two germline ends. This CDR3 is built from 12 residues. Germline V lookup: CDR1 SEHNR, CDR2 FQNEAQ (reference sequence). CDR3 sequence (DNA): TGTGCCAGCAGCGGAGTTCAAGAGACCCAGTACTTC. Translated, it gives CASSGVQETQYF.

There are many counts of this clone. The CDR3 DNA reads as TGTGCCAGTATGTCGTACTCCTATAATTCACCCCTCCACTTT. Protein: CASMSYSYNSPLHF. The V call is TRBV19, the J call TRBJ1-6, with D hard to call. V was clipped by 7 bases and J by 0 bases, with 7 bases between them. The CDR3 contains 14 residues. Germline CDR1 LNHDA, CDR2 SQIVND (reference sequence).

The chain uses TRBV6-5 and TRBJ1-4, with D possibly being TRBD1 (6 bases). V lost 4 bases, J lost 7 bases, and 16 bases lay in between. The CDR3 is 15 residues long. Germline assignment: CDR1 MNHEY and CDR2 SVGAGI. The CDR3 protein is CASSWGPRAREKLFF. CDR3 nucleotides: TGTGCCAGCAGTTGGGGGCCCCGAGCCCGTGAAAAACTGTTTTTT.

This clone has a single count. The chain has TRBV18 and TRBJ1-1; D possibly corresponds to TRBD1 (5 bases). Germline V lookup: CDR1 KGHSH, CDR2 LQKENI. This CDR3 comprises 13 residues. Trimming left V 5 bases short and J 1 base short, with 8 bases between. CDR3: CASSLGGNTEAFF. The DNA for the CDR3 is TGTGCCAGCTCATTGGGGGGGAACACTGAAGCTTTCTTT.

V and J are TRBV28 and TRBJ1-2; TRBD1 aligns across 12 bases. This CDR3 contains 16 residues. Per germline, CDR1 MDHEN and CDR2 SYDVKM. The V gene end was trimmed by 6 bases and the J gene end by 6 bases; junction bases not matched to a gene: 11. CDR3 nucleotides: TGTGCCAGCAGCCGACCCGGGACAGGGGGCGCCGATGGCTACACCTTC. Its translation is CASSRPGTGGADGYTF.

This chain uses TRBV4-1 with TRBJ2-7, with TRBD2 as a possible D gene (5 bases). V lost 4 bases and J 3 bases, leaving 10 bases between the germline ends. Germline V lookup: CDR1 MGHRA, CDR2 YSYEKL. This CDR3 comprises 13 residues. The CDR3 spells CASSPDYRYEQYF. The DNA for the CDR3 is TGCGCCAGCAGCCCCGACTACCGCTACGAGCAGTACTTC.

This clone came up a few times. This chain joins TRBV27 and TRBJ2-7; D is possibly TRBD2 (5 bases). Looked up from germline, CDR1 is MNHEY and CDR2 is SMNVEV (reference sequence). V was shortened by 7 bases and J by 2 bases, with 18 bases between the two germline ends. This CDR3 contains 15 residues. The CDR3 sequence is CASTHDSSGPYEQYF. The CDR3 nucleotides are TGTGCCAGCACTCACGATTCGAGCGGTCCCTACGAGCAGTACTTC.

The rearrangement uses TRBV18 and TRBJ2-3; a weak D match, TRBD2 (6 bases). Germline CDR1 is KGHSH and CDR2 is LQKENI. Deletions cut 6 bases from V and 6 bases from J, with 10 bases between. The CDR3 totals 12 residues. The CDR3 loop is CASSSRGDTQYF. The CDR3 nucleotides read TGTGCCAGCTCCTCCCGGGGGGATACGCAGTATTTT.

In nucleotides, the CDR3 is TGTGCCAGCCGGAGCGAGGGGAACACTGAAGCTTTCTTT. Its protein is CASRSEGNTEAFF. V gene TRBV2 combines with J gene TRBJ1-1; D is unclear. The germline gives CDR1 SNHLY, CDR2 FYNNEI. The CDR3 has 13 amino acids. V lost 8 bases, J lost 1 base, and 11 bases lay in between.

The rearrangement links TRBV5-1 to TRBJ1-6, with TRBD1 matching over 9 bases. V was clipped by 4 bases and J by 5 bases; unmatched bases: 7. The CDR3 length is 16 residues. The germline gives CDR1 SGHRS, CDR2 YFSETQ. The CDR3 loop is CASSRPGTGNNSPLHF. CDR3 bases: TGCGCCAGCAGCAGACCCGGGACAGGGAATAATTCACCCCTCCACTTT. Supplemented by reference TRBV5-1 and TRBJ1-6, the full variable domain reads KAGVTQTPRYLIKTRGQQVTLSCSPISGHRSVSWYQQTPGQGLQFLFEYFSETQRNKGNFPGRFSGRQFSNSRSEMNVSTLELGDSALYLCASSRPGTGNNSPLHFGNGTRLTVT.

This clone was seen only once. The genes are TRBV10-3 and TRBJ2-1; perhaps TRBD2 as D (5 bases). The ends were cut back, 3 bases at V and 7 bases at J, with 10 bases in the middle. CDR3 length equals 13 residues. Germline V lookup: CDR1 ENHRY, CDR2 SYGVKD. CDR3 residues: CAISDPRRNEQFF. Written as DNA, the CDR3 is TGTGCCATCAGTGACCCTAGGAGGAATGAGCAGTTCTTC.

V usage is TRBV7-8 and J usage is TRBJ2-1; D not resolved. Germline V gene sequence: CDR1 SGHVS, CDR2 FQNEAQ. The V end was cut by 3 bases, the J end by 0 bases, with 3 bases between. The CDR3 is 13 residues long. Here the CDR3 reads CASSFSSYNEQFF. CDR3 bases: TGTGCCAGCAGCTTCAGCTCCTACAATGAGCAGTTCTTC.

The CDR3 nucleotides read TGCGCCAGCAGGCGATTCCTAACCTCCTGGAGGGTCGAATGGGAGTATACGCAGTATTTT. Its protein product is CASRRFLTSWRVEWEYTQYF. This chain uses TRBV23-1 with TRBJ2-3; D perhaps matches TRBD2 (6 bases). TRBV23-1 is designated an ORF whose function remains uncertain. V gave up 6 bases and J gave up 7 bases, with 35 bases separating them. CDR3 length equals 20 residues.

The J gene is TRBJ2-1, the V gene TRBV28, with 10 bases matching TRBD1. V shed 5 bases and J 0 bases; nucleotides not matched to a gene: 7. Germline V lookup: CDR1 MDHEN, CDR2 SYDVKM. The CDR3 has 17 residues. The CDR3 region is CASSPPRQGASYNEQFF. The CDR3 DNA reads TGTGCCAGCAGTCCACCCCGACAGGGGGCCTCCTACAATGAGCAGTTCTTC.

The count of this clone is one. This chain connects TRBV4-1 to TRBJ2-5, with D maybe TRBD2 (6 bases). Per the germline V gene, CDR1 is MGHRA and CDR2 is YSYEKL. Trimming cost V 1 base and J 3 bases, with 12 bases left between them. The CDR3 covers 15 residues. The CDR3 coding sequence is TGCGCCAGCAGCCAAGGCGGGGCTGGGGAAGAGACCCAGTACTTC. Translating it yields CASSQGGAGEETQYF.

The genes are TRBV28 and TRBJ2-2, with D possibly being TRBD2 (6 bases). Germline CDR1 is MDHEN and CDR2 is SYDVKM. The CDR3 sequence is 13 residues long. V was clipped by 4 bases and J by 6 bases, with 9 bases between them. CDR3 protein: CASSSLAAGELFF. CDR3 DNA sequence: TGTGCCAGCAGTTCACTAGCTGCCGGGGAGCTGTTTTTT.